The 15 T cell receptor beta chains given below trace back to one sample, sequenced in a study of cytomegalovirus exposure and HLA in healthy donors. Assay: immunoSEQ multiplex PCR; the TCRdb copy retains only in-frame clones and omits some. The sample includes approximately 300,000 clones, around 86% of them seen just once. Sequencing input: PBMCs. These receptors came from a woman under 30 in good health and CMV-seronegative.

This rearrangement joins TRBV4-3 to TRBJ2-5, with TRBD2 matching 7 bases. CDR1 LGHNA and CDR2 YSLEER come from the germline V gene. CDR3 length: 17 amino acids. V shed 0 bases, J shed 2 bases, and the junction held 9 bases outside the gene matches. DNA for the CDR3: TGCGCCAGCAGCCAAGATAGGGGCCTAGCGGATCAAGAGACCCAGTACTTC. Protein sequence: CASSQDRGLADQETQYF.

V usage is TRBV5-1 and J usage is TRBJ1-1; D is ambiguous. The CDR3 is made up of 15 amino acids. V lost 0 bases and J lost 1, with 10 bases in between. Germline V gene sequence: CDR1 SGHRS, CDR2 YFSETQ. The CDR3 sequence is CASSLEGGWNTEAFF. CDR3 DNA sequence: TGCGCCAGCAGCTTGGAAGGAGGTTGGAACACTGAAGCTTTCTTT.

The chain combines TRBV29-1 with TRBJ2-7, with 11 bases identical to TRBD1. CDR3 length equals 14 residues. Germline values: CDR1 SQVTM, CDR2 ANQGSEA. V shed 6 bases, J shed 3 bases, and the junction held 7 bases outside the gene matches. This chain's CDR3 is CSVAPGTGGYEQYF. The CDR3 nucleotides are TGCAGCGTGGCCCCCGGGACAGGGGGCTACGAGCAGTACTTC.

The V gene is TRBV10-3, the J gene TRBJ2-7; D may be TRBD2 (5 bases). The CDR3 totals 12 residues. V shed 6 bases and J shed 3 bases, with 9 bases lying between them. Per germline, CDR1 ENHRY and CDR2 SYGVKD. The CDR3 reads CAIRSGNYEQYF. The CDR3 DNA follows: TGTGCCATCAGATCCGGGAACTACGAGCAGTACTTC.

The rearrangement uses TRBV25-1 and TRBJ1-3; 10 nucleotides line up with TRBD1. V shed 9 bases and J 2 bases; nucleotides not matched to a gene: 4. The CDR3 extends over 14 amino acids. Germline V CDR1 and CDR2: MGHDK, SYGVNS. Here the CDR3 DNA reads TGTGCCAGTAGCGGGACAGGGGCTGGAAACACCATATATTTT. It translates to CASSGTGAGNTIYF. Combining the CDR3 with reference TRBV25-1 and TRBJ1-3 gives the whole variable domain EADIYQTPRYLVIGTGKKITLECSQTMGHDKMYWYQQDPGMELHLIHYSYGVNSTEKGDLSSESTVSRIRTEHFPLTLESARPSHTSQYLCASSGTGAGNTIYFGEGSWLTVV.

This clone was found once. The rearrangement uses TRBV27 and TRBJ1-2, with 7 bases identical to TRBD1. Unmatched junction bases numbered 5, after V lost 4 bases and J lost 0 bases. This CDR3 contains 15 residues. CDR1 and CDR2 (germline): MNHEY, SMNVEV (reference sequence). The CDR3 loop is CASSSGDRANYGYTF. In nucleotides, the CDR3 is TGTGCCAGCAGTTCGGGCGACAGGGCTAACTATGGCTACACCTTC.

The J gene is TRBJ2-7, the V gene TRBV4-1, with 13 bases aligning to TRBD2. The length of the CDR3 is 14 residues. Looked up from germline, CDR1 is MGHRA and CDR2 is YSYEKL. Losses at the gene ends were 8 bases for V and 2 bases for J; bases not matched to a gene: 3. CDR3 nucleotide sequence: TGCGCCAGCCGAGGGACTAGCGGGACCTACGAGCAGTACTTC. This gives the protein CASRGTSGTYEQYF.

The CDR3 loop is CASSVTGAPHGYTF. In DNA form, the CDR3 reads TGTGCCAGCAGTGTAACAGGGGCACCCCATGGCTACACCTTC. V and J are TRBV2 and TRBJ1-2; 7 bases match TRBD1. Trimming took 4 bases from V and 6 from J; bases not matched to a gene: 8. Germline-derived CDR1 and CDR2 are SNHLY and FYNNEI. The CDR3 covers 14 residues.

The J gene is TRBJ2-1, the V gene TRBV2, with 15 bases lining up with TRBD2. The CDR3 length is 16 residues. The J segment lost 7 bases and the V segment lost 7 bases, leaving 8 bases of the junction unmatched. The germline CDR1 and CDR2 sequences are SNHLY and FYNNEI. The CDR3 bases are TGTGCCAGCAATTCACCCGGGACTAGCGGGAGGAATGAGCAGTTCTTC. Its translation: CASNSPGTSGRNEQFF.

The CDR3 protein is CASSSGSPPYNYGYTF. The CDR3 nucleotides are TGTGCCAGCAGCTCGGGATCTCCTCCTTATAACTATGGCTACACCTTC. J is TRBJ1-2 and V is TRBV28, with unresolved D. Germline V CDR1 and CDR2: MDHEN, SYDVKM. Trimming removed 6 bases at V and 1 base at J, with 18 bases between. The length of the CDR3 is 16 residues.

The chain is built from TRBV27 and TRBJ1-1; TRBD1 might be the D (5 bases). Deletions cut 9 bases from V and 4 bases from J, with 21 bases between. This CDR3 spans 15 amino acids. Germline V gene sequence: CDR1 MNHEY, CDR2 SMNVEV (reference sequence). CDR3 residues: CASSPTGGGGTEAFF. The CDR3 DNA reads TGTGCCAGTTCCCCAACTGGGGGAGGAGGCACTGAAGCTTTCTTT.

V is TRBV2 and J is TRBJ1-1; TRBD1 matches 8 bases. With 7 bases clipped from V and 7 bases from J, the junction kept 8 bases outside the gene matches. Germline CDR1 SNHLY, CDR2 FYNNEI. The CDR3 loop spans 13 amino acids. CDR3 sequence reads: CASNDRGDVEAFF. DNA of the CDR3: TGTGCCAGCAACGACAGGGGCGACGTTGAAGCTTTCTTT.

This chain joins TRBV4-1 and TRBJ2-1; TRBD2 agrees at 7 bases. CDR1 MGHRA and CDR2 YSYEKL come from the germline V gene. CDR3 length: 14 residues. Trimming removed 4 bases from V and 4 bases from J; junction bases left unmatched: 4. CDR3 sequence reads: CASSPGGGYNEQFF. The CDR3, as DNA: TGCGCCAGCAGCCCTGGGGGGGGTTACAATGAGCAGTTCTTC.

The chain uses TRBV6-5 and TRBJ1-2, with D possibly being TRBD1 (6 bases). V shed 6 bases and J shed 1 base, with 9 bases lying between them. The CDR3 has 13 residues. Germline V gives CDR1 MNHEY, CDR2 SVGAGI. CDR3 region: CASSRDINYGYTF. DNA of the CDR3: TGTGCCAGCAGCCGGGACATTAACTATGGCTACACCTTC.

The V gene is TRBV18, the J gene TRBJ1-5, with unresolved D. The CDR3 extends over 14 amino acids. Trimming took off 4 bases at V and 5 bases at J, with 12 bases between the two ends. The germline V gene encodes CDR1 KGHSH and CDR2 LQKENI. DNA for the CDR3: TGTGCCAGCTCACGACAATACGGGGATCAGCCCCAGCATTTT. It translates to CASSRQYGDQPQHF.